The present T cell receptor (beta chain) was sequenced within a study of blood T cells in healthy people across ages. Between the trimmed V and J ends, which lost 6 bases and 10 bases, there was a span of 22 bases. CDR1 and CDR2 from the germline V gene are ENHRY and SYGVKD. This CDR3 spans 14 amino acids. Through a sample-barcoded 5' primer and a J-beta primer mix, a second PCR was run for about 6 to 12 cycles. TCRdb reanalysed the 5' RACE reads using MiXCR and keeps one entry per CDR3 protein. The sample records 1.5 million to 2 million distinct CDR3 sequences, approximately 40% being singletons. The receptor comes from a human donor in good health. The chain uses TRBV10-3 and TRBJ2-7; D not resolved. Specimen: blood. CDR3 nucleotides: TGTGCCATCAGATCCTATGACATTCAAGAGATCCAGTACTTC. Its protein is CAIRSYDIQEIQYF.